This note documents a single T cell receptor beta chain sequence. Sequenced by immunoSEQ multiplex PCR; TCRdb stores in-frame clones only, minus some. The sample has 52,000 or so clones; about 82% are singletons. This entry comes from a study of OX40 agonist ivuxolimab in advanced cancers. The V and J ends lost 0 bases and 0 bases respectively, with 9 bases between them. This CDR3 has 16 amino acids. Germline CDR1 is MGHRA and CDR2 is YSYEKL. Source: CD4+ or CD8+ T cells sorted from blood, taken in a trial of the OX40 agonist ivuxolimab. The chain is built from TRBV4-1 and TRBJ1-3, with unresolved D. This TCR came from an adult with an advanced solid tumor such as melanoma, head and neck, liver or kidney cancer. As DNA, the CDR3 is TGCGCCAGCAGCCAAGATGGCGCATACTCTGGAAACACCATATATTTT. Encoded protein: CASSQDGAYSGNTIYF.